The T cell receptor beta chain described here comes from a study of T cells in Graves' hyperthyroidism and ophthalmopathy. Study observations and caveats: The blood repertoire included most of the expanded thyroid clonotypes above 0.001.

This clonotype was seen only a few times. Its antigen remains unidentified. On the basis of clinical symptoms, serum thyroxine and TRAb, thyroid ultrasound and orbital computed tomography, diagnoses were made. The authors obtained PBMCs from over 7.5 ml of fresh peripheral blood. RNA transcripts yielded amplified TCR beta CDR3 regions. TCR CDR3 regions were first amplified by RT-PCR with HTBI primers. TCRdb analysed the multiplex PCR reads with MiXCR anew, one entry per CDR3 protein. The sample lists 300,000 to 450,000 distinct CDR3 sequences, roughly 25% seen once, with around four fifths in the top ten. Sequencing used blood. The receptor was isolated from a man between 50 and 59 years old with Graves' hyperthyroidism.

CDR3 residues: CASSLVEVGRAFF. CDR3 sequence (DNA): TGTGCCAGCAGCTTAGTCGAGGTTGGGCGGGCTTTCTTT. The rearrangement joins TRBV11-2 to TRBJ1-1; D ambiguous. V was cut by 1 base and J by 11 bases, with 14 bases left in between. The CDR3 runs to 13 residues. CDR1 is SGHAT, CDR2 FQNNGV, per germline.